This record looks at one T cell receptor (beta chain) sequence and its context. What it recognizes is unknown. This record belongs to a study of cytomegalovirus exposure and HLA in healthy donors. Findings of the study overall: As immune exposure information, only CMV serostatus was available. Reports state that TCR beta sequences accurately predicted most subjects' HLA-A and HLA-B alleles.

The study ran its PCR with 60 Vbeta and 13 Jbeta primers. Assay: immunoSEQ multiplex PCR; the TCRdb copy retains only in-frame clones and omits some. This sample has 150,000 to 200,000 clones, with about four fifths found just once. The sequenced sample was PBMCs. This clonotype was sampled from a woman in her thirties or forties in good health and CMV-seronegative.

DNA for the CDR3: TGTGCCAGCAGTGTAGGGACAGCCTACAATGAGCAGTTCTTC. Translated, it gives CASSVGTAYNEQFF. The V and J genes are TRBV6-5 and TRBJ2-1; TRBD1 agrees at 7 bases. The V segment lost 5 bases and the J segment 2 bases; nucleotides outside the gene matches: 3. CDR3 size: 14 residues. Per the germline V gene, CDR1 is MNHEY and CDR2 is SVGAGI.